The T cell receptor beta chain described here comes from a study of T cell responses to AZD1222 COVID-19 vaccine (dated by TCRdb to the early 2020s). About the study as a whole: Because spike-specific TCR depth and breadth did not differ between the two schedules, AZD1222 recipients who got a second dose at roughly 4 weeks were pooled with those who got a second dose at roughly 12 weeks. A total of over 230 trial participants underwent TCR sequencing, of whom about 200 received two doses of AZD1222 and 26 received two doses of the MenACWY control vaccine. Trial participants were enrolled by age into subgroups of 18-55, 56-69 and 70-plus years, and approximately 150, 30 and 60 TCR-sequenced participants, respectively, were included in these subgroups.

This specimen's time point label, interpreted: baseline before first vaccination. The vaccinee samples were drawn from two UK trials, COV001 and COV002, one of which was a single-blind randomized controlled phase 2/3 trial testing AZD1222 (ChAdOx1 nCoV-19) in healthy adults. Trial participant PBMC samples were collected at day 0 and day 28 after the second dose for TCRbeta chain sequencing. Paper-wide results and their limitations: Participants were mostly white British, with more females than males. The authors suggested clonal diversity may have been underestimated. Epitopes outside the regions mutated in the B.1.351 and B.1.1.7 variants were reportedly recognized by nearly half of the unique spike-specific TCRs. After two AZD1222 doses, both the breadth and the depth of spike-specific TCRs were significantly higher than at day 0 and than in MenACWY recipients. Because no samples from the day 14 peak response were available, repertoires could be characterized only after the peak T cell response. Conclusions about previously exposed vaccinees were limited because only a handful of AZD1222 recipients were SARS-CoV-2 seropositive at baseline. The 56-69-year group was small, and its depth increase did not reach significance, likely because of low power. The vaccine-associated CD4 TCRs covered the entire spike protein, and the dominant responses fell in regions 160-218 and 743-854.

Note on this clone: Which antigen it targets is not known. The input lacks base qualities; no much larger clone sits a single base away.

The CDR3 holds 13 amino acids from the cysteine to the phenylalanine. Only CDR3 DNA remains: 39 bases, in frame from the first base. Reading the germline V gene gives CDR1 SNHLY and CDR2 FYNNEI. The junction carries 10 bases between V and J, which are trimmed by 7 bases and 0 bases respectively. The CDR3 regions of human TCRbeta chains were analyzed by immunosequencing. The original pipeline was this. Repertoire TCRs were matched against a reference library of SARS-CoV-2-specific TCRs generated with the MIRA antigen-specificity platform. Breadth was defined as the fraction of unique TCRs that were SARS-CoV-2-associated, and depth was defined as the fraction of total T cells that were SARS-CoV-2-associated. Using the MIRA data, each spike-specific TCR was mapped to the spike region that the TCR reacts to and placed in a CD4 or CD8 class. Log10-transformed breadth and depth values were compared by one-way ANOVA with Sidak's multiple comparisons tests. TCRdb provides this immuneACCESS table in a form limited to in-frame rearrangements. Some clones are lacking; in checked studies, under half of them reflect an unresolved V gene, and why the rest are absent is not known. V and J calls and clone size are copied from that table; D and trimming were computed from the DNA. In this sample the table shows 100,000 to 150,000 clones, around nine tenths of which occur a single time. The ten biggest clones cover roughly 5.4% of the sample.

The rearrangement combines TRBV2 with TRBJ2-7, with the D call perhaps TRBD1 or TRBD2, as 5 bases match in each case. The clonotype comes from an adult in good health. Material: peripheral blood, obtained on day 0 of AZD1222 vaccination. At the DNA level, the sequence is TGTGCCAGCAAGGGGAGAAGCTCCTACGAGCAGTACTTC. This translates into CASKGRSSYEQYF.